This TCR beta chain stems from a study of blood T cell repertoires in COVID-19. Study details: The United States, Italy and Spain provided the acute and convalescent COVID-19 samples. Sources were T cells, B-cell-depleted T cells, or PBMCs; the material itself was cDNA or gDNA.

Looked up from germline, CDR1 is MNHEY and CDR2 is SMNVEV (reference sequence). This CDR3 has 14 residues. V dropped 4 bases and J dropped 0 bases, with 7 bases sitting between them. Per the study methods: Amplification of reference gene primers provided the estimated nucleated cell counts. This table comes from immunoSEQ multiplex PCR, and its TCRdb copy is limited to in-frame clones, with some not included. V and J calls plus clone size are reproduced from that table; the DNA served to infer D and trimming. The sample holds over 150,000 clones, about nine tenths seen once. The sequenced sample was peripheral blood. This chain connects TRBV27 to TRBJ1-3; D is unclear. This receptor was obtained from a man aged 18-30 years who had recovered from COVID-19. CDR3 sequence reads: CASSSGNSGNTIYF. Here the CDR3 DNA reads TGTGCCAGCAGTTCTGGCAACTCTGGAAACACCATATATTTT.